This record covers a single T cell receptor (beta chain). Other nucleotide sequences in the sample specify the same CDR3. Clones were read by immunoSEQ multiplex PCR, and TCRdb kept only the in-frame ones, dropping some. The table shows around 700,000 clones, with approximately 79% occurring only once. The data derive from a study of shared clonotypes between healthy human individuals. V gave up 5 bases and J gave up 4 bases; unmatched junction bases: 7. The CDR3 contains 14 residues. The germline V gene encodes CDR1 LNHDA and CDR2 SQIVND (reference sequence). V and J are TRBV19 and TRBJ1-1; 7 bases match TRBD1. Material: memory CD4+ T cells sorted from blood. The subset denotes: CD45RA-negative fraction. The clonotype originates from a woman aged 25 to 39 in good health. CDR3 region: CASSSGRGGTEAFF. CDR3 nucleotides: TGTGCCAGTAGTTCCGGCAGGGGGGGCACTGAAGCTTTCTTT.